What follows are 16 T cell receptor beta chains derived from one specimen sequenced in a study of cytomegalovirus exposure and HLA in healthy donors. Use of 60 Vbeta and 13 Jbeta primers characterized the PCR. Repertoires were generated with immunoSEQ multiplex PCR, while TCRdb's copy carries only in-frame clones and drops some. The sample shows 50,000 or so clones, about 81% of them seen only once. The sequencing input was PBMCs. These receptor sequences come from a boy aged 5 to 17 in good health and CMV-seropositive.

The chain uses TRBV25-1 and TRBJ2-5; TRBD1 aligns across 8 bases. CDR1 is MGHDK and CDR2 is SYGVNS in the germline V gene. The CDR3 has 14 residues. With 5 bases clipped from V and 4 bases from J, the junction kept 6 bases outside the gene matches. CDR3 in amino acids: CASSKDRARETQYF. The CDR3 coding sequence is TGTGCCAGCAGTAAGGACAGGGCTCGAGAGACCCAGTACTTC.

The chain recombines TRBV19 with TRBJ1-6; D is unclear. This CDR3 is 12 amino acids long. Germline CDR1 LNHDA, CDR2 SQIVND (reference sequence). Deletions cut 2 bases from V and 10 bases from J, with 6 bases between. CDR3 sequence reads: CASSINRSPLHF. DNA of the CDR3: TGTGCCAGTAGTATAAACAGATCACCCCTCCACTTT.

The V gene is TRBV15, the J gene TRBJ2-5; D gene unclear. Trimming pared 3 bases from V and 2 bases from J, leaving 7 bases between. The CDR3 has 13 amino acids. Germline V gene lookup returns CDR1 LNHNV and CDR2 YYDKDF (reference sequence). The CDR3 DNA reads as TGTGCCACCAGCAGGCGGAGACAAGAGACCCAGTACTTC. This encodes CATSRRRQETQYF.

The chain joins TRBV6-4 to TRBJ2-1; 7 bases agree with TRBD2. CDR1 is MRHNA, CDR2 SNTAGT, per germline. The CDR3 sequence is 17 residues long. Losses at the gene ends were 4 bases for V and 9 bases for J; bases not matched to a gene: 18. The CDR3: CASSARGVQGLNGEQFF. The CDR3 nucleotides are TGTGCCAGCAGTGCCCGGGGGGTGCAGGGACTCAACGGTGAGCAGTTCTTC.

The rearrangement uses TRBV27 and TRBJ1-1; no definite D call. The CDR3 has 15 residues. Trimming stripped 0 bases from V and 0 bases from J, with 8 bases between. Germline lookup yields CDR1 MNHEY and CDR2 SMNVEV (reference sequence). The CDR3 loop is CASSLSGSLNTEAFF. Here the CDR3 DNA reads TGTGCCAGCAGTTTATCGGGCAGCCTGAACACTGAAGCTTTCTTT.

This clone was detected only once. The J gene is TRBJ1-2, the V gene TRBV15, with 8 nucleotides matching TRBD1. The CDR3 has 17 amino acids. CDR1 is LNHNV, CDR2 YYDKDF, per germline (reference sequence). V was clipped by 1 base and J by 6 bases; unmatched bases: 13. This CDR3 reads CATSRAPTGRGRNGYTF. CDR3 DNA: TGTGCCACCAGCAGAGCCCCCACAGGCAGGGGGCGGAATGGCTACACCTTC.

The chain employs TRBV6-1 and TRBJ2-4; 7 bases align to TRBD1. The junction had 4 bases not matched to a gene; V was cut back by 5 bases and J by 0 bases. This CDR3 is built from 15 residues. Germline V gene data show CDR1 as MNHNS and CDR2 as SASEGT. The CDR3 coding sequence is TGTGCCAGCAGTACGACAGGGTTAGCCAAAAACATTCAGTACTTC. It is translated as CASSTTGLAKNIQYF.

The V and J genes are TRBV19 and TRBJ1-5; tentatively, D is TRBD1 (5 bases). Germline V CDR1 and CDR2: LNHDA, SQIVND (reference sequence). The CDR3 consists of 15 residues. Trimming shortened V by 5 bases and J by 0 bases, and 11 bases separated the two germline ends. The CDR3 DNA reads as TGTGCCAGTAGTTGGACAACCCATAGCAATCAGCCCCAGCATTTT. Its translation: CASSWTTHSNQPQHF.

This clone showed up just a few times. The junction departs from the called germline gene at one end, perhaps through a read error. The chain couples TRBV4-1 to TRBJ1-5; the D gene is possibly TRBD1 (6 bases). The CDR3 loop spans 15 amino acids. Germline CDR1 and CDR2: MGHRA and YSYEKL. CDR3 loop: CASSVSGISEDSVFF. The CDR3 DNA reads TGCGCCAGCAGCGTATCCGGGATTTCCGAGGACAGTGTTTTTTTT.

The genes are TRBV7-9 and TRBJ1-3; the match to TRBD1 covers 8 bases. The CDR3 covers 16 residues. V shed 5 bases, J shed 1 base, and the junction held 7 bases outside the gene matches. CDR1 is SEHNR and CDR2 is FQNEAQ in the germline V gene (reference sequence). The CDR3 nucleotides are TGTGCCAGCAGCCCAGGGGGCGCGAGTTCTGGAAACACCATATATTTT. This codes for CASSPGGASSGNTIYF.

This clone was counted a few times. The gene calls are TRBV4-1 and TRBJ1-4; the match to TRBD1 covers 9 bases. V lost 11 bases, J lost 7 bases, and 8 bases stayed unmatched. CDR3 size: 13 residues. CDR1 is MGHRA and CDR2 is YSYEKL in the germline V gene. The CDR3 here is CAGGTGLSEKLFF. In nucleotides, the CDR3 is TGCGCCGGAGGGACAGGGTTGAGTGAAAAACTGTTTTTT.

The chain employs TRBV19 and TRBJ1-5, with D uncertain. The CDR3 totals 14 residues. Trimming cost V 3 bases and J 2 bases, with 8 bases left between them. In germline, CDR1 is LNHDA, CDR2 SQIVND (reference sequence). CDR3 loop: CASSIDRGNQPQHF. The CDR3, as DNA: TGTGCCAGTAGTATCGATCGCGGCAATCAGCCCCAGCATTTT.

The gene calls are TRBV13 and TRBJ2-5, with 9 bases identical to TRBD2. Germline CDR1 PRHDT, CDR2 FYEKMQ (reference sequence). This CDR3 has 15 residues. The V gene end was trimmed by 5 bases and the J gene end by 4 bases; junction bases not matched to a gene: 8. CDR3 sequence (DNA): TGTGCCAGCAGCCATCGCGGGGGGGGCCCAGAGACCCAGTACTTC. Residues: CASSHRGGGPETQYF. The variable domain in full, with the rest retrieved from reference TRBV13 and TRBJ2-5, is AAGVIQSPRHLIKEKRETATLKCYPIPRHDTVYWYQQGPGQDPQFLISFYEKMQSDKGSIPDRFSAQQFSDYHSELNMSSLELGDSALYFCASSHRGGGPETQYFGPGTRLLVL.

This clone has a single count. V usage is TRBV30 and J usage is TRBJ2-5, with 13 bases fitting TRBD2. After removal of 3 bases from V and 1 base from J, the junction contained 8 bases not matched to a gene. The CDR3 contains 17 residues. Germline CDR1 is GTSNPN and CDR2 is SVGIG (reference sequence). In nucleotides, the CDR3 is TGTGCCTGGAGGACTAGCGGGGGGAAGGTGGGCCAAGAGACCCAGTACTTC. This codes for CAWRTSGGKVGQETQYF.

The genes are TRBV11-2 and TRBJ2-7; the D gene is possibly TRBD2 (5 bases). Trimming pared 8 bases from V and 4 bases from J, leaving 21 bases between. The CDR3 length is 15 residues. Germline values: CDR1 SGHAT, CDR2 FQNNGV. In nucleotides, the CDR3 is TGTGCCAGCTGGGTGCCTAGCAGCAACCCATACGAGCAGTACTTC. Its protein is CASWVPSSNPYEQYF.

The chain employs TRBV7-3 and TRBJ1-6; D is unclear. This CDR3 has 15 amino acids. V lost 2 bases and J lost 0, with 5 bases in between. The germline gives CDR1 SGHTA, CDR2 FQGTGA. CDR3 nucleotide sequence: TGTGCCAGCAGCTTAGGGAGCTCCTATAATTCACCCCTCCACTTT. Translating it yields CASSLGSSYNSPLHF.